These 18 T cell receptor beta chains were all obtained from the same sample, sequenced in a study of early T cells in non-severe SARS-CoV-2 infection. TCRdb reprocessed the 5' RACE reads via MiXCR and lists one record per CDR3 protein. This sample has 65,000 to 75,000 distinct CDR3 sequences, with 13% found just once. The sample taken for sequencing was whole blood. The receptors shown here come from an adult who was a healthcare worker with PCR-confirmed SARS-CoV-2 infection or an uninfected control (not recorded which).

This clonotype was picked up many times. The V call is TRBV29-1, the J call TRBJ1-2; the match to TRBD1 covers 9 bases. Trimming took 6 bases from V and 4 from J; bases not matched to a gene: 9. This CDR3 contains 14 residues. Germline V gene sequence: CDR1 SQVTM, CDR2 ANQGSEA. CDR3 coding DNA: TGCAGCGTCGATACTCCGGGACAGGGCTATGGCTACACCTTC. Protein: CSVDTPGQGYGYTF.

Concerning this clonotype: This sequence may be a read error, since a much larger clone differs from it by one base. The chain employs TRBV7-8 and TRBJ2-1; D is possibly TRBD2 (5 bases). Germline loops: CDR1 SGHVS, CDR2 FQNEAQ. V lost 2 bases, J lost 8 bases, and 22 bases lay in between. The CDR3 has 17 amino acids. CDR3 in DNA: TGTGCCAGCAGCTTATTTTTGGGCTGGGAGACCCGATATGAGCAGTTCTTC. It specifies CASSLFLGWETRYEQFF.

The CDR3 DNA sequence: TGTGCCAGCAGCTCAGACCCGCGCGGCACTGAAGCTTTCTTT. Translation: CASSSDPRGTEAFF. The chain has TRBV9 and TRBJ1-1; D unresolved. The CDR3 is 14 amino acids. V shed 4 bases and J shed 4 bases, with 14 bases lying between them. The V gene's germline CDR1 is SGDLS and CDR2 YYNGEE.

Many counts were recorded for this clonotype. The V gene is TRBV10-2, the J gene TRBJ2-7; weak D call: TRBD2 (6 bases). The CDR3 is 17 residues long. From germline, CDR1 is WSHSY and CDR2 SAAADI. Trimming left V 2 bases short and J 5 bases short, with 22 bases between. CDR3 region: CASSEMRLVGAGNEQYF. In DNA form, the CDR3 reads TGCGCCAGCAGTGAGATGCGCTTGGTTGGCGCGGGGAACGAGCAGTACTTC.

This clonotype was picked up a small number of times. Here the CDR3 reads CASSLDPKTQYF. Here the CDR3 DNA reads TGTGCCAGCAGCTTAGACCCGAAGACCCAGTACTTC. This chain uses TRBV7-9 with TRBJ2-5, with D uncertain. The V gene lost 1 base and the J gene lost 6 bases, with 6 bases spanning the gap. Germline loops: CDR1 SEHNR, CDR2 FQNEAQ (reference sequence). This CDR3 has 12 residues. Full variable domain (remainder filled in from reference TRBV7-9 and TRBJ2-5): DTGVSQNPRHKITKRGQNVTFRCDPISEHNRLYWYRQTLGQGPEFLTYFQNEAQLEKSRLLSDRFSAERPKGSFSTLEIQRTEQGDSAMYLCASSLDPKTQYFGPGTRLLVL.

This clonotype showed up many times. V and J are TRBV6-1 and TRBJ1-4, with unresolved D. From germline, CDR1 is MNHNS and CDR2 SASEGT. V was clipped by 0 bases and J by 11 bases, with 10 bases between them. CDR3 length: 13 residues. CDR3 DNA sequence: TGTGCCAGCAGTGAAGCGGGTAGGCACAAACTGTTTTTT. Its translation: CASSEAGRHKLFF.

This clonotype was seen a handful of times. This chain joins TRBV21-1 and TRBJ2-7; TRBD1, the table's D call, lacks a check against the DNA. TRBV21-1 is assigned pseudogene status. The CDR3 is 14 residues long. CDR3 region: CASSTPLGSYEQYF. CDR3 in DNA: TGTGCCAGCAGCACCCCCCTGGGGTCCTACGAGCAGTACTTC.

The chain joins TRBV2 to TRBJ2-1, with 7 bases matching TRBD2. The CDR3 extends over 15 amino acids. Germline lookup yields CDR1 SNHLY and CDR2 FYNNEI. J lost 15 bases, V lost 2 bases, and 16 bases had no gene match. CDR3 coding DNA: TGTGCCAGCAGTGAAATTGGGGCGGGGAGGGCGGCGCTGTTCTTC. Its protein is CASSEIGAGRAALFF.

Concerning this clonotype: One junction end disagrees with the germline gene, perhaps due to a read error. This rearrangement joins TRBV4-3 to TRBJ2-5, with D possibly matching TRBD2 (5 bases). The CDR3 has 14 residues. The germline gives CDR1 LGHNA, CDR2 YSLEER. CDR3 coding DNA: TGCGCCAGCAGCCAAGATCAGCGGCAAGAGTCCCAGTACTTC. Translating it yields CASSQDQRQESQYF.

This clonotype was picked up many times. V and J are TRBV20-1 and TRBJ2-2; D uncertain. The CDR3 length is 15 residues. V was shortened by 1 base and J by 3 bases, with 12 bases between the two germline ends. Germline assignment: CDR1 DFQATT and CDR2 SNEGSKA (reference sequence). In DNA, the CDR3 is TGCAGTGCTAGAGTCGTCTCAAGGGACACCGGGGAGCTGTTTTTT. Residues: CSARVVSRDTGELFF.

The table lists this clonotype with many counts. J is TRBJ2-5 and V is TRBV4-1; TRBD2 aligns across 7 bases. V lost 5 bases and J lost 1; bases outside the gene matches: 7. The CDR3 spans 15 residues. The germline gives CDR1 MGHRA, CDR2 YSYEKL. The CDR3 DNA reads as TGCGCCAGCAGCTGGGAACGGGGGGTCCAAGAGACCCAGTACTTC. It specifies CASSWERGVQETQYF.

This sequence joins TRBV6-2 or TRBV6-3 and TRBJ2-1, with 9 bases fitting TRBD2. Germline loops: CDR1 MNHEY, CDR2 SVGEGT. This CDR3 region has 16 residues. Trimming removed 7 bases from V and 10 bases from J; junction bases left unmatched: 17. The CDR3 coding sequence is TGTGCCAGCACCCCTGGGGCGGGAGGGCCCTCTGGGGAGCAGTTCTTC. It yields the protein CASTPGAGGPSGEQFF.

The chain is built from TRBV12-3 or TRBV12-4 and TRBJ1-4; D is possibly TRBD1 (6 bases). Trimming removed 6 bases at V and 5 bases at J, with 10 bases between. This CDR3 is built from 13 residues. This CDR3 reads CASRTGTNEKLFF. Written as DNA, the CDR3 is TGTGCCAGCAGGACCGGGACAAATGAAAAACTGTTTTTT.

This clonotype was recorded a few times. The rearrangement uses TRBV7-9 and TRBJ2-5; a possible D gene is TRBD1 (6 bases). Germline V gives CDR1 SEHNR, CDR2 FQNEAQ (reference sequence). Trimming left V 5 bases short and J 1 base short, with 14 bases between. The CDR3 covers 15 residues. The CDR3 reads CASSGGQTVQETQYF. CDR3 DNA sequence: TGTGCCAGCAGCGGCGGACAGACAGTCCAAGAGACCCAGTACTTC.

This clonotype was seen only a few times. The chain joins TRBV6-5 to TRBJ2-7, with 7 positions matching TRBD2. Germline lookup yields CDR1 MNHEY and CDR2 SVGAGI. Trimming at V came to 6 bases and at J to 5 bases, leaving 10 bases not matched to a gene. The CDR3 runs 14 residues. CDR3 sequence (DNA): TGTGCCAGCAGAGCTTCCGGGACTACGAACGAGCAGTACTTC. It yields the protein CASRASGTTNEQYF.

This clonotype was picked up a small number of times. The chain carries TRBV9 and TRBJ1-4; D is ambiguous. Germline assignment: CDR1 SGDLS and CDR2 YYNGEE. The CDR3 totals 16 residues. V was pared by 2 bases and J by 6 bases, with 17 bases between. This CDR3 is CASSVGSRWGDEKLFF. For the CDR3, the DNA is TGTGCCAGCAGCGTCGGGTCTAGGTGGGGAGATGAAAAACTGTTTTTT.

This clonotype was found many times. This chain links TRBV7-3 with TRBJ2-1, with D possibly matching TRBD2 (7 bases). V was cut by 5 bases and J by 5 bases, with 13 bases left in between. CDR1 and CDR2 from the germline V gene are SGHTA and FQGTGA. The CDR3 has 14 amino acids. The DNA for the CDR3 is TGTGCCAGCAGCCTTGGCGGGGGCAACAATGAGCAGTTCTTC. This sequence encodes CASSLGGGNNEQFF.

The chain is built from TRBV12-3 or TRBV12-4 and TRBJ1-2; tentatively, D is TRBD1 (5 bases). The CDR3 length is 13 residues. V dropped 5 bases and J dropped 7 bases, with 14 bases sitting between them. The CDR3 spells CASSPTARRGYTF. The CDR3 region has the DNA TGTGCCAGCAGTCCGACAGCTAGACGTGGCTACACCTTC.